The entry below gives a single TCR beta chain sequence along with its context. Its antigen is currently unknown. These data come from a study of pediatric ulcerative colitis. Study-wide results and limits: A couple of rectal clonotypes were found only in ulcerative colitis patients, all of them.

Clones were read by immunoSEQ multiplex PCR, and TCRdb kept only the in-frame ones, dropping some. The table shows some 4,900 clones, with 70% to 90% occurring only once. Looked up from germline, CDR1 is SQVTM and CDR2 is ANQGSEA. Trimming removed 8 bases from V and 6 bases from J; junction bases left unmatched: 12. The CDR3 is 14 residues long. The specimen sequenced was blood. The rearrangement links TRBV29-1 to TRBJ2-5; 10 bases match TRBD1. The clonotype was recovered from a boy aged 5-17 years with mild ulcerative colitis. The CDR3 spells CSIGPGQGWQTQYF. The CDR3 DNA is TGCAGCATCGGGCCGGGACAGGGGTGGCAGACCCAGTACTTC.